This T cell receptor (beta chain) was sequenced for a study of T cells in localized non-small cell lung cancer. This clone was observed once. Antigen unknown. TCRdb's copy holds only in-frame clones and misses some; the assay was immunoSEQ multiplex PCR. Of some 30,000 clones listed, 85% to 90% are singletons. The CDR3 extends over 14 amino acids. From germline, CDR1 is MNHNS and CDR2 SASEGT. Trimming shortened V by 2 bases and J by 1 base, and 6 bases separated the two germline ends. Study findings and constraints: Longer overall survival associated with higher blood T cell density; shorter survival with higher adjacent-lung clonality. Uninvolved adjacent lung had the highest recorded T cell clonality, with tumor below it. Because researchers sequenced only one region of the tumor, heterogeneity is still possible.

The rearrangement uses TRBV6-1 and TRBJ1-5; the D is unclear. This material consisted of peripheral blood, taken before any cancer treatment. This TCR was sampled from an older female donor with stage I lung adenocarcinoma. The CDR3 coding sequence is TGTGCCAGCAGTGAAATGGGCAGCAATCAGCCCCAGCATTTT. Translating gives CASSEMGSNQPQHF.